This TCR beta chain was recorded in a study of T-cell reconstitution after alpha-beta-depleted transplantation in children. V lost 0 bases and J lost 3; bases outside the gene matches: 7. Per germline, CDR1 SGHDT and CDR2 YYEEEE. The CDR3 runs to 16 residues. The TCRbeta library incorporated unique molecular identifiers. TCRdb reprocessed the PCR reads with MiXCR, giving one entry per CDR3 protein. Of about 540,000 distinct CDR3 sequences in the sample, around 16% were seen once. This receptor was identified in a human donor who donated a stem cell graft to a child with acute lymphoblastic leukemia. The sample here was PBMCs from the stem cell graft donor, taken from the stem cell graft. The chain links TRBV5-6 to TRBJ2-5, with 8 bases fitting TRBD2. The CDR3 is CASSLGAGAIEETQYF. The CDR3 DNA follows: TGTGCCAGCAGCTTGGGAGCGGGGGCCATAGAAGAGACCCAGTACTTC.